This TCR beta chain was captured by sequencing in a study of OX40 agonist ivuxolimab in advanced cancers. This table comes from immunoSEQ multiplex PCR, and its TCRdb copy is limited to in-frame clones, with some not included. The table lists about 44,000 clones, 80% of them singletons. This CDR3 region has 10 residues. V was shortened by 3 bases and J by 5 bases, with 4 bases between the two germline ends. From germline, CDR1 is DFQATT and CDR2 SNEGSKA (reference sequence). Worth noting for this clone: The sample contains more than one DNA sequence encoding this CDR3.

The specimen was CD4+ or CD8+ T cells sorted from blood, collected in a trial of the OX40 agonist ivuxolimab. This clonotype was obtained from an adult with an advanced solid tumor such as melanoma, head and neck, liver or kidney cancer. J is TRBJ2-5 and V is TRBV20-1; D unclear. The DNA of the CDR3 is TGCAGTGCTAGGAGGGAGACCCAGTACTTC. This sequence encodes CSARRETQYF.